The 32 T cell receptor beta chains below come from one sample, sequenced in a study of blood T cell repertoires in COVID-19. The assay was immunoSEQ multiplex PCR, and TCRdb's table has in-frame clones only and misses some. Among 150,000 to 200,000 clones listed, 65% to 85% were seen once. The sequencing sample was made of PBMCs or T cells enriched from blood (not recorded which). The receptors were gathered from an older woman who had recovered from COVID-19.

The CDR3 reads CASSLGQDHGYTF. The CDR3, as DNA: TGCGCCAGCAGCTTGGGTCAGGATCATGGCTACACCTTC. The J gene is TRBJ1-2, the V gene TRBV5-1, with D uncertain. The germline V and J ends were trimmed by 0 bases and 6 bases, with 9 bases remaining between them. Germline values: CDR1 SGHRS, CDR2 YFSETQ. The CDR3 length is 13 residues.

The rearrangement joins TRBV6-1 to TRBJ1-1; possible D gene TRBD1, 6 bases. This CDR3 comprises 14 residues. V dropped 3 bases and J dropped 0 bases, with 8 bases sitting between them. Germline V gene lookup returns CDR1 MNHNS and CDR2 SASEGT. CDR3 sequence reads: CASSEDRVNTEAFF. CDR3 nucleotides: TGTGCCAGCAGTGAGGACAGAGTGAACACTGAAGCTTTCTTT.

CDR3: CASTTGLAGGNEQFF. The CDR3 region has the DNA TGTGCCAGCACCACGGGACTAGCGGGTGGCAATGAGCAGTTCTTC. The rearrangement joins TRBV6-5 to TRBJ2-1; 12 bases are a match to TRBD2. This CDR3 comprises 15 residues. Per the germline V gene, CDR1 is MNHEY and CDR2 is SVGAGI. V lost 7 bases, J lost 6 bases, and 7 bases stayed unmatched.

The gene calls are TRBV19 and TRBJ1-5, with D hard to call. Germline-derived CDR1 and CDR2 are LNHDA and SQIVND (reference sequence). The CDR3 consists of 14 residues. V was cut by 6 bases and J by 7 bases, with 16 bases left in between. The CDR3 DNA reads TGTGCCAGTAGGGGAGAAGTATCGTCCCAGCCCCAGCATTTT. Its translation is CASRGEVSSQPQHF. The complete variable domain, with remaining parts taken from reference TRBV19 and TRBJ1-5, reads DGGITQSPKYLFRKEGQNVTLSCEQNLNHDAMYWYRQDPGQGLRLIYYSQIVNDFQKGDIAEGYSVSREKKESFPLTVTSAQKNPTAFYLCASRGEVSSQPQHFGDGTRLSIL.

This clone appeared a few times. The V call is TRBV3-1 (or the pseudogene TRBV3-2), the J call TRBJ1-2; no clear D gene. The CDR3 is 14 amino acids. Germline values: CDR1 LGHDT, CDR2 YNNKEL (reference sequence). The V end lost 0 bases, the J end lost 8 bases, and 13 bases lay between the germline ends. The CDR3 sequence is CASSQDRISGGYTF. The CDR3 nucleotides are TGTGCCAGCAGCCAAGATAGGATTAGCGGAGGCTACACCTTC.

The chain uses TRBV28 and TRBJ2-7; the match to TRBD1 covers 9 bases. This CDR3 has 15 amino acids. V shed 7 bases, J shed 6 bases, and the junction held 13 bases outside the gene matches. Germline CDR1 and CDR2: MDHEN and SYDVKM. For the CDR3, the DNA is TGTGCCAGCATACCCCCACAGGGGGCGAGGAGCGAGCAGTACTTC. Protein: CASIPPQGARSEQYF.

The chain couples TRBV5-1 to TRBJ1-6; 12 bases are a match to TRBD1. V dropped 4 bases and J dropped 11; count of bases not matched to a gene: 10. This CDR3 comprises 16 residues. Germline CDR1 reads SGHRS; CDR2 reads YFSETQ. The CDR3 DNA follows: TGCGCCAGCAGCGATCCCCGGGACAGGGGGCACCCACCCCTCCACTTT. This sequence encodes CASSDPRDRGHPPLHF.

V is TRBV11-2 and J is TRBJ2-5, with 13 bases fitting TRBD2. Unmatched junction bases numbered 15, after V lost 5 bases and J lost 3 bases. The germline V gene has CDR1 SGHAT and CDR2 FQNNGV. This CDR3 is built from 19 residues. CDR3 region: CASSARFAVGLAGEETQYF. In DNA, the CDR3 is TGTGCCAGCAGCGCAAGATTTGCCGTAGGACTAGCGGGGGAAGAGACCCAGTACTTC.

V and J are TRBV5-6 and TRBJ2-5; the match to TRBD1 covers 7 bases. Germline V gene lookup returns CDR1 SGHDT and CDR2 YYEEEE. The CDR3 has 14 amino acids. The V segment lost 4 bases and the J segment 4 bases; nucleotides outside the gene matches: 7. Here the CDR3 reads CASSRRDSLETQYF. The CDR3 region has the DNA TGTGCCAGCAGCCGTCGGGACAGCCTAGAGACCCAGTACTTC.

This chain joins TRBV3-1 (or the pseudogene TRBV3-2) and TRBJ1-2, with D unresolved. V was cut by 4 bases and J by 4 bases, with 7 bases left in between. Germline V gene data show CDR1 as LGHDT and CDR2 as YNNKEL (reference sequence). CDR3 length: 12 amino acids. CDR3 coding DNA: TGTGCCAGCAGCCGAGAGAGCTATGGCTACACCTTC. Its translation: CASSRESYGYTF.

The chain uses TRBV2 and TRBJ1-5; a possible D gene is TRBD1 (6 bases). The V end was cut by 6 bases, the J end by 4 bases, with 13 bases between. The V gene's germline CDR1 is SNHLY and CDR2 FYNNEI. The CDR3 is 14 residues long. CDR3 region: CASRVGAGNQPQHF. CDR3 DNA sequence: TGTGCCAGCAGGGTGGGGGCTGGGAATCAGCCCCAGCATTTT.

The chain recombines TRBV6-1 with TRBJ1-5; a weak D match, TRBD1 (5 bases). Germline assignment: CDR1 MNHNS and CDR2 SASEGT. CDR3 length: 12 residues. V was cut by 2 bases and J by 16 bases, with 15 bases left in between. The CDR3 sequence is CASSEPAGKSHF. DNA of the CDR3: TGTGCCAGCAGTGAACCGGCAGGGAAGTCTCATTTT.

The chain is built from TRBV6-6 and TRBJ1-1; 11 positions agree with TRBD1. Losses at the gene ends were 8 bases for V and 7 bases for J; bases not matched to a gene: 3. Germline CDR1 and CDR2: MNHNY and SVGAGI (reference sequence). The CDR3 has 12 amino acids. The CDR3 DNA reads as TGTGCCAGCGGACAGGGGGCAATTGAAGCTTTCTTT. Protein: CASGQGAIEAFF.

This chain connects TRBV28 to TRBJ2-3, with 7 bases aligning to TRBD1. Looked up from germline, CDR1 is MDHEN and CDR2 is SYDVKM. The CDR3 has 17 amino acids. The trim removed 10 bases at V and 0 bases at J, leaving 16 bases unmatched. The CDR3 DNA sequence: TGTGCCACCCAAACCCCCCCCGGGACAGAGAGCACAGATACGCAGTATTTT. Its translation: CATQTPPGTESTDTQYF.

The chain has TRBV6-5 and TRBJ2-1; D possibly corresponds to TRBD1 (5 bases). Trimming took 8 bases from V and 0 from J, leaving 14 bases between them. CDR1 and CDR2 (germline): MNHEY, SVGAGI. CDR3 length: 15 residues. The CDR3 bases are TGTGCCAGCTCGGGCGGACATCGCTCCTACAATGAGCAGTTCTTC. This translates into CASSGGHRSYNEQFF.

This clone has more than one count but fewer than ten. Other DNA sequences in the same sample also yield this CDR3. V and J are TRBV6-5 and TRBJ2-7; 8 bases fit TRBD2. The CDR3 totals 12 residues. Losses at the gene ends were 7 bases for V and 1 base for J; bases not matched to a gene: 0. Germline CDR1 and CDR2: MNHEY and SVGAGI. For the CDR3, the DNA is TGTGCCAGCACGGGGGGGTCCTACGAGCAGTACTTC. Residues: CASTGGSYEQYF.

CDR3 loop: CASRQTLAGGLEQYF. In nucleotides, the CDR3 is TGTGCCAGCAGACAGACACTAGCGGGAGGGCTCGAGCAGTACTTC. The chain is built from TRBV28 and TRBJ2-7; 13 bases map to TRBD2. V lost 6 bases, J lost 6 bases, and 8 bases stayed unmatched. Germline loops: CDR1 MDHEN, CDR2 SYDVKM. The length of the CDR3 is 15 residues. Full variable domain (outside the CDR3, taken from reference TRBV28 and TRBJ2-7): DVKVTQSSRYLVKRTGEKVFLECVQDMDHENMFWYRQDPGLGLRLIYFSYDVKMKEKGDIPEGYSVSREKKERFSLILESASTNQTSMYLCASRQTLAGGLEQYFGPGTRLTVT.

This chain connects TRBV5-1 to TRBJ2-2; D gene unclear. CDR3 size: 15 residues. V gave up 0 bases and J gave up 5 bases, with 11 bases separating them. Per germline, CDR1 SGHRS and CDR2 YFSETQ. CDR3 region: CASSLGGVRTGELFF. DNA of the CDR3: TGCGCCAGCAGCTTGGGAGGCGTTAGAACCGGGGAGCTGTTTTTT. Combining the CDR3 with reference TRBV5-1 and TRBJ2-2 gives the whole variable domain KAGVTQTPRYLIKTRGQQVTLSCSPISGHRSVSWYQQTPGQGLQFLFEYFSETQRNKGNFPGRFSGRQFSNSRSEMNVSTLELGDSALYLCASSLGGVRTGELFFGEGSRLTVL.

The chain joins TRBV18 to TRBJ1-1, with TRBD1 matching over 7 bases. The CDR3 consists of 14 residues. V lost 1 base and J lost 7; bases outside the gene matches: 6. Germline lookup yields CDR1 KGHSH and CDR2 LQKENI. CDR3 amino acids: CASSPQGAKGEAFF. DNA of the CDR3: TGTGCCAGCTCACCACAGGGGGCCAAGGGTGAAGCTTTCTTT.

This chain joins TRBV7-2 and TRBJ2-2; 7 bases map to TRBD2. The CDR3 contains 17 residues. V trimming: 0 bases; J trimming: 6 bases; junction bases outside the gene matches: 10. The germline gives CDR1 SGHTA, CDR2 FQGNSA. Here the CDR3 DNA reads TGTGCCAGCAGCTTAGCGGGGGGGACGCCCGGAGCCGGGGAGCTGTTTTTT. It specifies CASSLAGGTPGAGELFF. Together with reference TRBV7-2 and TRBJ2-2, the CDR3 gives the full variable domain: GAGVSQSPSNKVTEKGKDVELRCDPISGHTALYWYRQSLGQGLEFLIYFQGNSAPDKSGLPSDRFSAERTGGSVSTLTIQRTQQEDSAVYLCASSLAGGTPGAGELFFGEGSRLTVL.

The chain couples TRBV7-3 to TRBJ2-1, with 8 bases aligning to TRBD2. This CDR3 region has 16 residues. After removal of 0 bases from V and 4 bases from J, the junction contained 5 bases not matched to a gene. Germline V lookup: CDR1 SGHTA, CDR2 FQGTGA. DNA for the CDR3: TGTGCCAGCAGCTTAACCGGACTAGCTGGTTACAATGAGCAGTTCTTC. Protein: CASSLTGLAGYNEQFF.

This clone was recorded only once. This chain uses TRBV24-1 with TRBJ1-2; 9 positions agree with TRBD1. This CDR3 comprises 14 residues. Germline V gene sequence: CDR1 KGHDR, CDR2 SFDVKD. The ends lost 7 bases at V and 4 bases at J; junction bases unmatched: 6. The DNA of the CDR3 is TGTGCCACCAGGCGAGGACAGGGGACCTATGGCTACACCTTC. It translates to CATRRGQGTYGYTF.

The chain recombines TRBV6-5 with TRBJ1-1; the match to TRBD1 covers 7 bases. Looked up from germline, CDR1 is MNHEY and CDR2 is SVGAGI. The CDR3 has 15 residues. With V trimmed by 10 bases and J by 2 bases, 13 bases remained unmatched. The CDR3 sequence is CANPPPQGRNTEAFF. The CDR3 nucleotides read TGTGCCAACCCCCCCCCACAGGGGCGCAACACTGAAGCTTTCTTT.

Regarding this clone: The junction departs from the called germline gene at one end, perhaps through a read error. This chain uses TRBV28 with TRBJ1-4; 7 nucleotides agree with TRBD1. The CDR3 covers 15 residues. The germline gives CDR1 MDHEN, CDR2 SYDVKM. The CDR3 sequence is CASSLGGQTNEKLFF. DNA for the CDR3: TGTGCCAGTAGTTTAGGGGGCCAGACTAATGAAAAACTGTTTTTT.

This chain connects TRBV5-6 to TRBJ2-1; 10 nucleotides line up with TRBD2. With 1 base clipped from V and 9 bases from J, the junction kept 10 bases outside the gene matches. The germline V gene encodes CDR1 SGHDT and CDR2 YYEEEE. The CDR3 length is 16 residues. CDR3 loop: CASSLSLAGVDVEQFF. The DNA for the CDR3 is TGTGCCAGCAGCTTGAGTCTAGCGGGGGTAGACGTTGAGCAGTTCTTC. The whole variable domain, remainder taken from reference TRBV5-6 and TRBJ2-1, is DAGVTQSPTHLIKTRGQQVTLRCSPKSGHDTVSWYQQALGQGPQFIFQYYEEEERQRGNFPDRFSGHQFPNYSSELNVNALLLGDSALYLCASSLSLAGVDVEQFFGPGTRLTVL.

The gene calls are TRBV4-1 and TRBJ2-7; 7 bases line up with TRBD2. Germline CDR1 is MGHRA and CDR2 is YSYEKL. CDR3 length: 18 residues. V was clipped by 4 bases and J by 1 base; unmatched bases: 16. CDR3 sequence: CASSRKSARAGASYEQYF. CDR3 nucleotides: TGCGCCAGCAGCCGGAAGAGCGCGCGGGCGGGAGCATCCTACGAGCAGTACTTC.

The rearrangement uses TRBV28 and TRBJ2-2; TRBD2 agrees at 7 bases. The CDR3 runs to 15 residues. Germline V CDR1 and CDR2: MDHEN, SYDVKM. J gave up 7 bases and V 3 bases, and 8 bases lay outside the gene matches. The CDR3 DNA sequence: TGTGCCAGCAGTTTCTCGCGGGAGTCGATCGGGGAGCTGTTTTTT. It encodes CASSFSRESIGELFF. Based on the CDR3 plus reference TRBV28 and TRBJ2-2, the full variable domain is DVKVTQSSRYLVKRTGEKVFLECVQDMDHENMFWYRQDPGLGLRLIYFSYDVKMKEKGDIPEGYSVSREKKERFSLILESASTNQTSMYLCASSFSRESIGELFFGEGSRLTVL.

The chain employs TRBV7-9 and TRBJ2-7, with 11 positions matching TRBD2. The CDR3 is made up of 17 amino acids. Germline CDR1 is SEHNR and CDR2 is FQNEAQ (reference sequence). The J segment lost 2 bases and the V segment lost 5 bases, leaving 11 bases of the junction unmatched. The CDR3 spells CASSKQGTSGRPYEQYF. The CDR3 DNA reads as TGTGCCAGCAGCAAACAGGGGACTAGCGGAAGACCCTACGAGCAGTACTTC.

The V and J genes are TRBV9 and TRBJ2-2, with 11 bases aligning to TRBD1. The germline V gene encodes CDR1 SGDLS and CDR2 YYNGEE. The trim removed 0 bases at V and 5 bases at J, leaving 3 bases unmatched. The length of the CDR3 is 16 residues. The DNA for the CDR3 is TGTGCCAGCAGCGTAGCGGGGACAGGGGGAACCGGGGAGCTGTTTTTT. This encodes CASSVAGTGGTGELFF. Variable domain in full (rest from reference TRBV9 and TRBJ2-2): DSGVTQTPKHLITATGQRVTLRCSPRSGDLSVYWYQQSLDQGLQFLIQYYNGEERAKGNILERFSAQQFPDLHSELNLSSLELGDSALYFCASSVAGTGGTGELFFGEGSRLTVL.

The rearrangement links TRBV28 to TRBJ1-2, with 7 bases aligning to TRBD1. The trim removed 6 bases at V and 5 bases at J, leaving 6 bases unmatched. Germline V gene lookup returns CDR1 MDHEN and CDR2 SYDVKM. This CDR3 comprises 13 residues. CDR3 loop: CASSDRVRYGYTF. The CDR3 DNA follows: TGTGCCAGCAGCGACAGGGTTCGGTATGGCTACACCTTC.

This chain joins TRBV7-2 and TRBJ1-4; a possible D gene is TRBD1 (5 bases). There are 14 residues in the CDR3. With 3 bases removed from V and 5 bases from J, the gap between germline ends came to 10 bases. Germline V lookup: CDR1 SGHTA, CDR2 FQGNSA. This CDR3 reads CASSFWGGNEKLFF. The CDR3 DNA reads as TGTGCCAGCAGCTTCTGGGGGGGGAATGAAAAACTGTTTTTT.

V is TRBV27 and J is TRBJ2-2; D is uncertain. V shed 0 bases and J shed 1 base, with 9 bases lying between them. The V gene's germline CDR1 is MNHEY and CDR2 SMNVEV (reference sequence). CDR3 length: 16 residues. The CDR3 coding sequence is TGTGCCAGCAGTTTATCGAGAAGTCTGAACACCGGGGAGCTGTTTTTT. Translated: CASSLSRSLNTGELFF.